This record looks at one TCR beta chain sequence and its context. What it binds is unknown. The data belong to a study of cytotoxic CD8 clonotypes in ibrutinib-treated CLL. Overall study context: The samples contained 260,000 or so productive templates on average. They also contained an average of approximately 97,000 productive rearrangements.

The assay was immunoSEQ multiplex PCR, and TCRdb's table has in-frame clones only and misses some. The data contain about 97,000 clones, approximately 80% of them seen just once; the ten biggest clones take up around 24%. Findings and caveats of the study: Exceeding age-matched healthy donors, baseline clonality also tracked the counts of circulating CD8+ T cells.

The TCR comes from a human donor with chronic lymphocytic leukemia. This material consisted of PBMCs, taken after 24 months of ibrutinib treatment.

CDR3 in amino acids: CASRETSGMFETQYF. The CDR3 nucleotides are TGTGCCAGCAGAGAGACTAGCGGGATGTTTGAGACCCAGTACTTC. V is TRBV2 and J is TRBJ2-5; 11 nucleotides match TRBD2. After removal of 6 bases from V and 5 bases from J, the junction contained 8 bases not matched to a gene. The germline V gene encodes CDR1 SNHLY and CDR2 FYNNEI. The CDR3 is 15 amino acids.